This passage covers 5 T cell receptor beta chains from one sample sequenced in a study of molecular identifiers for immune sequencing clone quantification (dated 2018 in TCRdb). Libraries were built with PCR. TCRdb records NextSeq 500 as the sequencer. In-frame beta chains were kept once TCRdb had trimmed the public reads at Q25 with fastp and called clones with MiXCR. A single entry per CDR3 protein holds the most common genes and DNA from its merged rows. The sample yields 100,000 or so distinct CDR3 sequences; about 35% were counted once. In total, the top ten clones hold 4% to 5% of the sample. Sequencing was done on a sample of naive CD8+ T cells from blood, with Jurkat cell RNA spiked in. Reading the label with the study, this specimen's cell subset or site is: FACS-sorted CD8+CD4-CCR7+CD45RA+ naive T cells. The receptors here all came from a human donor in good health. Some libraries in this study had Jurkat cell RNA spiked in.

The table lists this clonotype with a few counts. The V gene is TRBV28, the J gene TRBJ2-1, with unresolved D. Trimming pared 0 bases from V and 8 bases from J, leaving 8 bases between. This CDR3 comprises 13 residues. Germline CDR1 MDHEN, CDR2 SYDVKM. Written as DNA, the CDR3 is TGTGCCAGCAGTTTATGGAGCGTGTATGAGCAGTTCTTC. Its translation: CASSLWSVYEQFF.

This clonotype was picked up a small number of times. V and J are TRBV6-2 or TRBV6-3 and TRBJ2-3, with 9 bases that match TRBD1. The J segment lost 4 bases and the V segment lost 4 bases, leaving 6 bases of the junction unmatched. The CDR3 consists of 15 residues. Germline lookup yields CDR1 MNHEY and CDR2 SVGEGT. The DNA of the CDR3 is TGTGCCAGCAGTTCCGTGACAGGGGGTCCAGATACGCAGTATTTT. Translating it yields CASSSVTGGPDTQYF.

The chain employs TRBV13 and TRBJ2-2; the D is unclear. Trimming took 3 bases from V and 9 from J, leaving 14 bases between them. Germline V gives CDR1 PRHDT, CDR2 FYEKMQ (reference sequence). This CDR3 has 14 amino acids. CDR3 nucleotides: TGTGCCAGCAGCTTTGGAAGCCACGTCCGGGAGCTGTTTTTT. The encoded protein is CASSFGSHVRELFF.

Details on this clonotype: The CDR3 ends on some other residue instead of the conserved phenylalanine or tryptophan, so this is likely a read error. The chain has TRBV6-2 or TRBV6-3 and TRBJ2-1, with TRBD2 as a possible D gene (6 bases). This CDR3 region has 15 residues. Trimming removed 6 bases from V and 8 bases from J, with 20 bases in between. CDR1 and CDR2 from the germline V gene are MNHEY and SVGEGT. In nucleotides, the CDR3 is TGTGCCAGCAGCTCCGGACTACCCTCGGTCTATGAGCAGTTCATC. Protein sequence: CASSSGLPSVYEQFI.

The V gene is TRBV6-5, the J gene TRBJ1-5; a possible D gene is TRBD1 (6 bases). V was cut by 5 bases and J by 6 bases, with 11 bases left in between. Germline V gene lookup returns CDR1 MNHEY and CDR2 SVGAGI. The CDR3 length is 13 residues. The CDR3 nucleotides read TGTGCCAGCAGTCCAGGGGTGGGTCAGCCCCAGCATTTT. Translation gives CASSPGVGQPQHF.